The 28 T cell receptor beta chains listed next were all sequenced from one sample in a study of cytomegalovirus exposure and HLA in healthy donors. With 60 Vbeta and 13 Jbeta primers, the PCR was carried out. Profiled with immunoSEQ multiplex PCR; TCRdb holds only in-frame clones, not every one. The table lists some 150,000 clones, about three quarters of them singletons. The sample consisted of PBMCs. The source of these receptors is a man aged 35-49 years in good health and CMV-seropositive.

The chain employs TRBV5-1 and TRBJ1-1, with D hard to call. CDR1 and CDR2 from the germline V gene are SGHRS and YFSETQ. Between the trimmed V and J ends, which lost 3 bases and 7 bases, there was a span of 13 bases. This CDR3 contains 13 residues. Here the CDR3 DNA reads TGCGCCAGCAGCTCAATGAACAGAGATGAAGCTTTCTTT. It encodes CASSSMNRDEAFF.

In its sample, this clone was seen once. The chain employs TRBV18 and TRBJ2-3; D is unclear. Trimming stripped 2 bases from V and 2 bases from J, with 2 bases between. The CDR3 has 12 residues. The germline CDR1 and CDR2 sequences are KGHSH and LQKENI. The chain's CDR3 is CASSPYTDTQYF. DNA for the CDR3: TGTGCCAGCTCACCATACACAGATACGCAGTATTTT. Filled out from reference TRBV18 and TRBJ2-3, the complete variable domain reads NAGVMQNPRHLVRRRGQEARLRCSPMKGHSHVYWYRQLPEEGLKFMVYLQKENIIDESGMPKERFSAEFPKEGPSILRIQQVVRGDSAAYFCASSPYTDTQYFGPGTRLTVL.

The chain recombines TRBV28 with TRBJ2-7, with D possibly matching TRBD1 (5 bases). The V and J ends lost 2 bases and 0 bases respectively, with 8 bases between them. The germline V gene has CDR1 MDHEN and CDR2 SYDVKM. The CDR3 consists of 14 residues. CDR3 nucleotides: TGTGCCAGCAGTTTAGGGGCGAGCTCCTACGAGCAGTACTTC. Translating it yields CASSLGASSYEQYF.

This chain uses TRBV7-3 with TRBJ2-2, with 9 nucleotides matching TRBD2. The CDR3 extends over 15 amino acids. V lost 2 bases, J lost 5 bases, and 3 bases stayed unmatched. Germline loops: CDR1 SGHTA, CDR2 FQGTGA. CDR3: CASSLVAGETGELFF. CDR3 bases: TGTGCCAGCAGCTTAGTAGCGGGAGAAACCGGGGAGCTGTTTTTT.

V gene TRBV4-1 combines with J gene TRBJ1-4, with TRBD1 matching over 9 bases. Trimming removed 4 bases from V and 8 bases from J; junction bases left unmatched: 8. CDR3 length: 15 residues. Germline CDR1 and CDR2: MGHRA and YSYEKL. Here the CDR3 reads CASSLIQGAREKLFF. CDR3 coding DNA: TGCGCCAGCAGCCTCATACAGGGGGCGCGGGAAAAACTGTTTTTT.

As DNA, the CDR3 is TGTGCCAGCAGCGGCCAGCTTGGGGGAGGAACCGGGGAGCTGTTTTTT. Its protein product is CASSGQLGGGTGELFF. The V and J genes are TRBV9 and TRBJ2-2, with a possible D match to TRBD2 (6 bases). The length of the CDR3 is 16 residues. Germline V gives CDR1 SGDLS, CDR2 YYNGEE. V was shortened by 3 bases and J by 5 bases, with 17 bases between the two germline ends.

V and J are TRBV11-3 and TRBJ2-1, with D tentatively TRBD2 (6 bases). This CDR3 is 16 amino acids long. Between the trimmed V and J ends, which lost 2 bases and 3 bases, there was a span of 14 bases. CDR1 is SGHNT and CDR2 is YENEEA in the germline V gene. This CDR3 is CASSLSWRGYYNEQFF. CDR3 in DNA: TGTGCCAGCAGCTTATCCTGGCGGGGATACTACAATGAGCAGTTCTTC.

This clone was seen a few times. V is TRBV18 and J is TRBJ1-2, with D maybe TRBD1 (5 bases). CDR3 length: 14 amino acids. Deletions cut 4 bases from V and 4 bases from J, with 13 bases between. CDR1 is KGHSH and CDR2 is LQKENI in the germline V gene. The CDR3 reads CASSQGLGLYGYTF. The CDR3 nucleotides are TGTGCCAGCTCACAGGGGCTGGGCCTCTATGGCTACACCTTC.

CDR3 residues: CASSRDRVGDYGYTF. The CDR3 DNA is TGTGCCAGCAGTCGGGACAGGGTAGGAGACTATGGCTACACCTTC. The chain recombines TRBV27 with TRBJ1-2, with TRBD1 matching 9 bases. The CDR3 has 15 residues. The J segment lost 3 bases and the V segment lost 5 bases, leaving 7 bases of the junction unmatched. Per germline, CDR1 MNHEY and CDR2 SMNVEV (reference sequence).

V usage is TRBV29-1 and J usage is TRBJ2-3, with unresolved D. Germline lookup yields CDR1 SQVTM and CDR2 ANQGSEA. The CDR3 contains 11 residues. V lost 4 bases, J lost 1 base, and 3 bases lay in between. This chain's CDR3 is CSVVGTDTQYF. The CDR3 bases are TGCAGCGTTGTAGGCACAGATACGCAGTATTTT.

This clone was observed once. V is TRBV27 and J is TRBJ2-7, with TRBD2 as a possible D gene (6 bases). The CDR3 is 16 residues long. The germline V gene encodes CDR1 MNHEY and CDR2 SMNVEV (reference sequence). The V gene lost 6 bases and the J gene lost 0 bases, with 18 bases spanning the gap. The CDR3 sequence: CASRPPWDGSSYEQYF. CDR3 coding DNA: TGTGCCAGCAGGCCCCCTTGGGACGGGAGCTCCTACGAGCAGTACTTC.

V usage is TRBV7-8 and J usage is TRBJ2-7, with D maybe TRBD1 (5 bases). CDR1 is SGHVS, CDR2 FQNEAQ, per germline. The CDR3 sequence is 16 residues long. The ends were cut back, 3 bases at V and 0 bases at J, with 15 bases in the middle. CDR3 loop: CASSFQGRGFSYEQYF. In DNA form, the CDR3 reads TGTGCCAGCAGCTTTCAGGGAAGGGGATTCTCCTACGAGCAGTACTTC.

The sample holds one count of this clone. The rearrangement uses TRBV5-1 and TRBJ2-3; D call uncertain. This CDR3 is 12 amino acids long. CDR1 is SGHRS, CDR2 YFSETQ, per germline. The V end lost 1 base, the J end lost 5 bases, and 5 bases lay between the germline ends. The CDR3 loop is CASSLQVDTQYF. CDR3 in DNA: TGCGCCAGCAGCTTGCAGGTAGATACGCAGTATTTT.

With regard to this clone: One end of the junction varies from germline; a read error may be responsible. The chain employs TRBV7-2 and TRBJ2-6, with 7 bases lining up with TRBD1. The CDR3 runs to 15 residues. CDR1 is SGHTA, CDR2 FQGNSA, per germline. DNA for the CDR3: TGTGCCAGCAGCTCAGGGGGATCTGGGGCCAACGGCCTGACTTTC. Encoded protein: CASSSGGSGANGLTF.

The rearrangement uses TRBV12-5 and TRBJ1-5, with 12 bases fitting TRBD1. V gave up 7 bases and J gave up 6 bases; unmatched junction bases: 10. Looked up from germline, CDR1 is LGHNT and CDR2 is FRNRAP. The CDR3 has 16 amino acids. The CDR3 spells CASEPGQGAEGQPQHF. The CDR3 DNA follows: TGTGCTAGTGAACCGGGACAGGGGGCTGAAGGTCAGCCCCAGCATTTT.

The chain recombines TRBV6-1 with TRBJ2-7; weak D call: TRBD1 (6 bases). Trimming took off 6 bases at V and 3 bases at J, with 15 bases between the two ends. Germline CDR1 is MNHNS and CDR2 is SASEGT. The CDR3 is made up of 14 amino acids. Written as DNA, the CDR3 is TGTGCCAGCAGGGGGACGACAGGCGGCTACGAGCAGTACTTC. Amino acids: CASRGTTGGYEQYF.

This chain connects TRBV5-1 to TRBJ1-3; 8 nucleotides line up with TRBD1. Germline V gives CDR1 SGHRS, CDR2 YFSETQ. The CDR3 contains 15 residues. The junction had 7 bases not matched to a gene; V was cut back by 4 bases and J by 4 bases. Written as DNA, the CDR3 is TGCGCCAGCAGCGACCAGGGGGCTGACGGAAACACCATATATTTT. It translates to CASSDQGADGNTIYF. The whole variable domain, filled in from reference TRBV5-1 and TRBJ1-3, reads KAGVTQTPRYLIKTRGQQVTLSCSPISGHRSVSWYQQTPGQGLQFLFEYFSETQRNKGNFPGRFSGRQFSNSRSEMNVSTLELGDSALYLCASSDQGADGNTIYFGEGSWLTVV.

The chain couples TRBV11-2 to TRBJ2-4, with 7 bases fitting TRBD2. This CDR3 has 17 amino acids. Germline values: CDR1 SGHAT, CDR2 FQNNGV. J gave up 6 bases and V 1 base, and 12 bases lay outside the gene matches. CDR3 sequence reads: CASSLGQGGTNSNIQYF. The CDR3 nucleotides are TGTGCCAGCAGCTTAGGGCAGGGAGGGACGAACTCAAACATTCAGTACTTC.

The chain is built from TRBV7-9 and TRBJ2-3; 7 nucleotides line up with TRBD2. The CDR3 is 17 amino acids. Per the germline V gene, CDR1 is SEHNR and CDR2 is FQNEAQ (reference sequence). The V gene end was trimmed by 4 bases and the J gene end by 2 bases; junction bases not matched to a gene: 12. CDR3 protein: CASSSLGASGLTDTQYF. As DNA, the CDR3 is TGTGCCAGCAGCTCCTTAGGGGCTAGCGGACTCACAGATACGCAGTATTTT.

This chain connects TRBV27 to TRBJ2-3, with D possibly matching TRBD2 (5 bases). Trimming left V 3 bases short and J 3 bases short, with 7 bases between. The CDR3 has 13 amino acids. Per the germline V gene, CDR1 is MNHEY and CDR2 is SMNVEV (reference sequence). The CDR3 region has the DNA TGTGCCAGCAGTTTGCGGAGGACAGATACGCAGTATTTT. Its translation is CASSLRRTDTQYF.

This clone was observed a few times. The V call is TRBV14, the J call TRBJ2-3; D is unresolved. Germline CDR1 SGHDN, CDR2 FVKESK. The CDR3 covers 12 residues. Trimming left V 0 bases short and J 5 bases short, with 3 bases between. Here the CDR3 reads CASSQDKDTQYF. The CDR3 DNA reads as TGTGCCAGCAGCCAAGACAAAGATACGCAGTATTTT.

This chain joins TRBV5-4 and TRBJ1-1; maybe TRBD1 (5 bases). The germline CDR1 and CDR2 sequences are SGHNT and YYREEE (reference sequence). Trimming left V 0 bases short and J 1 base short, with 13 bases between. This CDR3 comprises 16 residues. CDR3 region: CASSLGGARSNTEAFF. DNA of the CDR3: TGTGCCAGCAGCTTGGGCGGGGCACGGTCGAACACTGAAGCTTTCTTT.

In this sample, this clone turned up a few times. The chain is built from TRBV4-1 and TRBJ2-7; 11 bases agree with TRBD2. V lost 4 bases and J lost 4; bases outside the gene matches: 15. The germline V gene has CDR1 MGHRA and CDR2 YSYEKL. This CDR3 region has 18 residues. The CDR3 DNA follows: TGCGCCAGCAGCCTTCTAGAGGGGCCTGGGACTAGCGGATACGAGCAGTACTTC. Protein sequence: CASSLLEGPGTSGYEQYF.

CDR3 loop: CASSFSGGRDEQFF. The CDR3 DNA is TGTGCCAGCAGTTTTTCAGGGGGTCGCGATGAGCAGTTCTTC. This sequence joins TRBV28 and TRBJ2-1, with 7 nucleotides matching TRBD1. V dropped 3 bases and J dropped 8; count of bases not matched to a gene: 7. Germline lookup yields CDR1 MDHEN and CDR2 SYDVKM. CDR3 size: 14 residues. The entire variable domain, with the rest obtained from reference TRBV28 and TRBJ2-1, is as follows: DVKVTQSSRYLVKRTGEKVFLECVQDMDHENMFWYRQDPGLGLRLIYFSYDVKMKEKGDIPEGYSVSREKKERFSLILESASTNQTSMYLCASSFSGGRDEQFFGPGTRLTVL.

V usage is TRBV30 and J usage is TRBJ2-7, with 9 bases aligning to TRBD2. Losses at the gene ends were 2 bases for V and 4 bases for J; bases not matched to a gene: 9. The CDR3 totals 15 residues. Germline CDR1 and CDR2: GTSNPN and SVGIG (reference sequence). DNA for the CDR3: TGTGCCTGGAGTCATTCGGGGCGGGAGGGATACGAGCAGTACTTC. Its protein product is CAWSHSGREGYEQYF.

The chain employs TRBV10-1 and TRBJ2-1, with TRBD2 identical over 12 bases. Germline assignment: CDR1 WNHNN and CDR2 SYGVQD (reference sequence). J was trimmed by 9 bases and V by 0 bases; bases with no gene match: 6. The CDR3 runs 16 residues. This chain's CDR3 is CASSESRASGRVEQFF. CDR3 sequence (DNA): TGCGCCAGCAGTGAGTCCCGGGCTAGCGGGAGGGTTGAGCAGTTCTTC.

The genes are TRBV6-1 and TRBJ1-1; D not certain. From germline, CDR1 is MNHNS and CDR2 SASEGT. V lost 7 bases, J lost 5 bases, and 17 bases lay in between. The CDR3 consists of 14 residues. The CDR3 DNA is TGTGCCAGCATTCTATTAGCGGAGGGAACTGAAGCTTTCTTT. Its translation is CASILLAEGTEAFF.

The gene calls are TRBV7-9 and TRBJ2-6, with a weak D call TRBD1 (5 bases). The CDR3 runs to 17 residues. Looked up from germline, CDR1 is SEHNR and CDR2 is FQNEAQ (reference sequence). V gave up 5 bases and J gave up 0 bases, with 14 bases separating them. The CDR3 loop reads CASSTWTTPSGANVLTF. DNA for the CDR3: TGTGCCAGCAGCACCTGGACAACTCCCTCTGGGGCCAACGTCCTGACTTTC.